The 30 T cell receptor beta chains presented below share a single source sample, sequenced in a study of CD8 T cells in ankylosing spondylitis. TCRdb redid the calling of the 5' RACE reads with MiXCR, one entry per CDR3 protein. This table holds roughly 100,000 distinct CDR3 sequences, roughly 8% found once. The sample consisted of blood, either unsorted or a sorted T cell fraction (not recorded which). Receptors were obtained from a male donor with ankylosing spondylitis or in good health (not recorded which).

This clonotype was recorded many times. V usage is TRBV6-1 and J usage is TRBJ2-2; possibly TRBD2 for D (5 bases). Germline V lookup: CDR1 MNHNS, CDR2 SASEGT. V was shortened by 4 bases and J by 5 bases, with 8 bases between the two germline ends. This CDR3 region has 13 residues. In DNA, the CDR3 is TGTGCCAGCAGTGTAGAGGGAACCGGGGAGCTGTTTTTT. Its protein product is CASSVEGTGELFF.

Many counts were recorded for this clonotype. V and J are TRBV5-1 and TRBJ2-1; 11 bases fit TRBD2. Germline loops: CDR1 SGHRS, CDR2 YFSETQ. V shed 0 bases, J shed 5 bases, and the junction held 4 bases outside the gene matches. The CDR3 length is 16 residues. This CDR3 is CASSLAGTSGHNEQFF. The CDR3 DNA reads TGCGCCAGCAGCTTGGCAGGGACTAGCGGTCACAATGAGCAGTTCTTC.

This clonotype was seen at least ten times. The rearrangement uses TRBV7-2 and TRBJ2-3; 7 bases map to TRBD2. Trimming at V came to 1 base and at J to 2 bases, leaving 3 bases not matched to a gene. Germline V gene lookup returns CDR1 SGHTA and CDR2 FQGNSA. The CDR3 extends over 15 amino acids. In DNA form, the CDR3 reads TGTGCCAGCAGCTTAGACGGGAGGACCACAGATACGCAGTATTTT. Its translation: CASSLDGRTTDTQYF.

The table lists this clonotype with many counts. The chain uses TRBV25-1 and TRBJ2-4; D gene ambiguous. Trimming took 4 bases from V and 6 from J, leaving 4 bases between them. The length of the CDR3 is 11 residues. CDR1 MGHDK and CDR2 SYGVNS come from the germline V gene. The CDR3 spells CASSVRNIQYF. The CDR3 DNA follows: TGTGCCAGCAGTGTACGAAACATTCAGTACTTC. The full variable domain, rest sourced from reference TRBV25-1 and TRBJ2-4, is EADIYQTPRYLVIGTGKKITLECSQTMGHDKMYWYQQDPGMELHLIHYSYGVNSTEKGDLSSESTVSRIRTEHFPLTLESARPSHTSQYLCASSVRNIQYFGAGTRLSVL.

This clonotype has only a few counts. V usage is TRBV5-4 and J usage is TRBJ1-2; D remains ambiguous. This CDR3 spans 15 amino acids. V was shortened by 3 bases and J by 0 bases, with 12 bases between the two germline ends. The germline V gene has CDR1 SGHNT and CDR2 YYREEE (reference sequence). CDR3 loop: CASSSATIANYGYTF. CDR3 sequence (DNA): TGTGCCAGCAGCTCGGCTACTATCGCTAACTATGGCTACACCTTC.

The rearrangement joins TRBV7-9 to TRBJ2-1; the match to TRBD2 covers 10 bases. The trim removed 1 base at V and 8 bases at J, leaving 8 bases unmatched. The CDR3 contains 16 residues. Germline loops: CDR1 SEHNR, CDR2 FQNEAQ (reference sequence). The CDR3 nucleotides are TGTGCCAGCAGCTTAGTACCTAGCGGGAGTCGTGATGAGCAGTTCTTC. Amino acids: CASSLVPSGSRDEQFF.

Ten or more counts support this clonotype. This chain uses TRBV18 with TRBJ1-2; TRBD1 aligns across 8 bases. Germline loops: CDR1 KGHSH, CDR2 LQKENI. The CDR3 loop spans 15 amino acids. V was clipped by 3 bases and J by 4 bases; unmatched bases: 7. The CDR3 loop is CASSPKDRASYGYTF. The CDR3 bases are TGTGCCAGCTCACCGAAGGACAGGGCTAGCTATGGCTACACCTTC.

This clonotype occurred many times. The V call is TRBV6-2 or TRBV6-3, the J call TRBJ1-1; D remains unclear. Trimming removed 5 bases at V and 7 bases at J, with 14 bases between. The CDR3 is made up of 13 amino acids. Germline V lookup: CDR1 MNHEY, CDR2 SVGEGT. The CDR3 DNA reads as TGTGCCAGCAGTCTAGCAGGAGAAGGTGAAGCTTTCTTT. The encoded protein is CASSLAGEGEAFF.

This clonotype has a count of ten or more. This sequence joins TRBV4-1 and TRBJ2-4; 8 nucleotides align to TRBD1. CDR3 length equals 15 residues. After removal of 4 bases from V and 5 bases from J, the junction contained 7 bases not matched to a gene. Germline V lookup: CDR1 MGHRA, CDR2 YSYEKL. Written as DNA, the CDR3 is TGCGCCAGCAGCCGACCCGGACAGGGCGAAAACATTCAGTACTTC. This translates into CASSRPGQGENIQYF.

This clonotype has at least ten counts. The gene calls are TRBV12-3 or TRBV12-4 and TRBJ1-2, with D uncertain. The CDR3 runs 14 residues. The V gene lost 8 bases and the J gene lost 2 bases, with 15 bases spanning the gap. CDR3 loop: CASCNTAENYGYTF. CDR3 bases: TGTGCCAGCTGCAATACGGCGGAAAACTATGGCTACACCTTC.

This chain connects TRBV20-1 to TRBJ2-7; 7 bases fit TRBD1. This CDR3 is 14 amino acids long. The germline V gene has CDR1 DFQATT and CDR2 SNEGSKA (reference sequence). J lost 0 bases, V lost 6 bases, and 8 bases had no gene match. DNA of the CDR3: TGCAGTGCCAGTGGGACAGCTCGCTCCTACGAGCAGTACTTC. Translating gives CSASGTARSYEQYF.

In this sample, this clonotype turned up many times. As DNA, the CDR3 is TGTGCCAGCAGCTTAGTATTGGCTAGCGGGAAAGAGACCCAGTACTTC. Translated, it gives CASSLVLASGKETQYF. J is TRBJ2-5 and V is TRBV11-2, with 9 bases aligning to TRBD2. Germline V CDR1 and CDR2: SGHAT, FQNNGV. V dropped 1 base and J dropped 3; count of bases not matched to a gene: 6. The CDR3 is 16 amino acids.

This clonotype was picked up a small number of times. The chain employs TRBV19 and TRBJ2-2; D may be TRBD1 (6 bases). The CDR3 has 13 residues. Trimming shortened V by 3 bases and J by 7 bases, and 9 bases separated the two germline ends. Germline loops: CDR1 LNHDA, CDR2 SQIVND (reference sequence). CDR3 loop: CASSISDSGELFF. Written as DNA, the CDR3 is TGTGCCAGTAGTATCTCGGACAGCGGGGAGCTGTTTTTT.

This clonotype was detected many times. The gene calls are TRBV9 and TRBJ2-1; D is unclear. CDR1 is SGDLS, CDR2 YYNGEE, per germline. CDR3 length: 16 residues. The V gene lost 1 base and the J gene lost 5 bases, with 16 bases spanning the gap. CDR3 nucleotides: TGTGCCAGCAGCGTAAGCTCCGTCCATACTGACAATGAGCAGTTCTTC. Translating it yields CASSVSSVHTDNEQFF.

This clonotype was seen repeatedly, ten times or more. This rearrangement joins TRBV20-1 to TRBJ2-7; 13 positions agree with TRBD2. With V trimmed by 1 base and J by 1 base, 7 bases remained unmatched. Germline lookup yields CDR1 DFQATT and CDR2 SNEGSKA (reference sequence). The CDR3 is 17 amino acids. CDR3 bases: TGCAGTGCTAGAGGCCTGGGACTAGCGGGATCGTCCTACGAGCAGTACTTC. Residues: CSARGLGLAGSSYEQYF.

The table lists this clonotype with many counts. The gene calls are TRBV12-3 or TRBV12-4 and TRBJ2-7; D perhaps matches TRBD2 (5 bases). This CDR3 has 14 residues. Between the trimmed V and J ends, which lost 7 bases and 3 bases, there was a span of 16 bases. CDR3 loop: CASTLSEGSYEQYF. The CDR3 bases are TGTGCCAGCACCCTTTCCGAGGGTAGCTACGAGCAGTACTTC.

Remarks on this clonotype: This may be a read error, as it is one base from a much larger clone. The chain recombines TRBV30 with TRBJ1-2, with TRBD1 as a possible D gene (5 bases). Per the germline V gene, CDR1 is GTSNPN and CDR2 is SVGIG (reference sequence). The CDR3 totals 13 residues. The CDR3: CAWQGDTNYDYTF. As DNA, the CDR3 is TGTGCCTGGCAGGGTGACACTAACTATGACTACACCTTC.

This clonotype occurred many times. For the CDR3, the DNA is TGTGCCAGAGGGGGATGCACAGATACGCAGTATTTT. Its translation: CARGGCTDTQYF. The rearrangement uses TRBV24-1 and TRBJ2-3, with D possibly matching TRBD1 (6 bases). V was cut by 11 bases and J by 1 base, with 9 bases left in between. Germline-derived CDR1 and CDR2 are KGHDR and SFDVKD. The CDR3 is 12 amino acids.

This clonotype appeared many times. CDR3 bases: TGTGCCAGCAGGGATCTGAGCTCTGGAAACACCATATATTTT. Protein sequence: CASRDLSSGNTIYF. The chain couples TRBV7-9 to TRBJ1-3, with unresolved D. With 6 bases removed from V and 0 bases from J, the gap between germline ends came to 9 bases. There are 14 residues in the CDR3. The germline V gene encodes CDR1 SEHNR and CDR2 FQNEAQ (reference sequence).

This clonotype was seen repeatedly, ten times or more. J is TRBJ2-1 and V is TRBV5-6, with unresolved D. In germline, CDR1 is SGHDT, CDR2 YYEEEE. V was pared by 0 bases and J by 5 bases, with 3 bases between. The CDR3 is 12 amino acids. Here the CDR3 DNA reads TGTGCCAGCAGCTTGGTACACAATGAGCAGTTCTTC. It specifies CASSLVHNEQFF.

This clonotype occurred many times. The J gene is TRBJ2-2, the V gene TRBV20-1; 10 bases map to TRBD2. Trimming took 5 bases from V and 7 from J; bases not matched to a gene: 10. This CDR3 contains 15 residues. The germline gives CDR1 DFQATT, CDR2 SNEGSKA (reference sequence). CDR3 bases: TGCAGTGCTGTAGAGCGGGGGGGCCTTAGCGGGGAGCTGTTTTTT. Amino acid sequence: CSAVERGGLSGELFF.

This clonotype has a count of ten or more. The J gene is TRBJ2-5, the V gene TRBV7-8, with TRBD1 matching 7 bases. Germline-derived CDR1 and CDR2 are SGHVS and FQNEAQ. The CDR3 is 13 residues long. The ends lost 4 bases at V and 1 base at J; junction bases unmatched: 0. CDR3 nucleotide sequence: TGTGCCAGCAGCTGGGACAGCCAAGAGACCCAGTACTTC. This gives the protein CASSWDSQETQYF.

The sample holds many counts of this clonotype. The chain combines TRBV20-1 with TRBJ2-3; the D gene is possibly TRBD2 (6 bases). V dropped 6 bases and J dropped 6 bases, with 13 bases sitting between them. The CDR3 spans 12 residues. Per germline, CDR1 DFQATT and CDR2 SNEGSKA (reference sequence). The CDR3 sequence: CSAGWGVDTQYF. The CDR3 DNA sequence: TGCAGTGCCGGATGGGGGGTTGATACGCAGTATTTT.

This clonotype came up a few times. The chain recombines TRBV29-1 with TRBJ2-1; 11 bases agree with TRBD2. Germline V CDR1 and CDR2: SQVTM, ANQGSEA. The CDR3 spans 16 residues. V was clipped by 8 bases and J by 5 bases; unmatched bases: 14. The CDR3 DNA follows: TGCAGCACCCGACTAGCGGGAAAACGGCTTAACAATGAGCAGTTCTTC. Residues: CSTRLAGKRLNNEQFF.

This clonotype was recorded at least ten times. V and J are TRBV7-2 and TRBJ2-1; 9 bases are shared with TRBD1. This CDR3 contains 14 residues. The J segment lost 7 bases and the V segment lost 6 bases, leaving 7 bases of the junction unmatched. Per the germline V gene, CDR1 is SGHTA and CDR2 is FQGNSA. CDR3 sequence (DNA): TGTGCCAGCAGTCGGACAGGGGCACTTAATGAGCAGTTCTTC. Translating it yields CASSRTGALNEQFF.

This clonotype has a handful of counts. This chain connects TRBV29-1 to TRBJ2-1; 8 nucleotides match TRBD2. The CDR3 is 13 residues long. Trimming at V came to 7 bases and at J to 7 bases, leaving 9 bases not matched to a gene. The V gene's germline CDR1 is SQVTM and CDR2 ANQGSEA. Here the CDR3 DNA reads TGCAGCGCGAGGAGCGGGAGTAGTAATGAGCAGTTCTTC. Amino acid sequence: CSARSGSSNEQFF.

In regard to this clonotype: This may stem from a read error, because a much larger clone lies one nucleotide away. The chain has TRBV6-2 or TRBV6-3 and TRBJ1-1, with TRBD1 matching over 7 bases. Per germline, CDR1 MNHEY and CDR2 SVGEGT. This CDR3 contains 15 residues. CDR3 protein: CANSTRDSPTYEAFF. The CDR3 bases are TGTGCCAACAGTACCCGGGACAGCCCGACCTATGAAGCTTTCTTT.

This clonotype was seen many times. The CDR3 here is CASSPGQANTGELFF. The CDR3 DNA reads TGTGCCAGCTCACCGGGACAGGCTAACACCGGGGAGCTGTTTTTT. The chain links TRBV18 to TRBJ2-2; 8 bases are a match to TRBD1. Germline assignment: CDR1 KGHSH and CDR2 LQKENI. The CDR3 runs to 15 residues. The V segment lost 3 bases and the J segment 2 bases; nucleotides outside the gene matches: 2.

This clonotype has a count of ten or more. This chain's CDR3 is CASSLVFAESSYNEQFF. CDR3 DNA: TGTGCCAGCTCCCTCGTTTTCGCGGAGAGCTCCTACAATGAGCAGTTCTTC. V is TRBV18 and J is TRBJ2-1; no clear D. This CDR3 contains 17 residues. CDR1 KGHSH and CDR2 LQKENI come from the germline V gene. Trimming removed 6 bases from V and 0 bases from J, with 18 bases in between.

At least ten counts were recorded for this clonotype. The chain has TRBV4-2 and TRBJ1-1; D is uncertain. The CDR3 sequence is 13 residues long. Germline V CDR1 and CDR2: LGHNA, YNFKEQ. Trimming pared 4 bases from V and 10 bases from J, leaving 16 bases between. In DNA, the CDR3 is TGTGCCAGCAGCCCTCCCGGGCACTTTGGAGCTTTCTTT. This codes for CASSPPGHFGAFF.